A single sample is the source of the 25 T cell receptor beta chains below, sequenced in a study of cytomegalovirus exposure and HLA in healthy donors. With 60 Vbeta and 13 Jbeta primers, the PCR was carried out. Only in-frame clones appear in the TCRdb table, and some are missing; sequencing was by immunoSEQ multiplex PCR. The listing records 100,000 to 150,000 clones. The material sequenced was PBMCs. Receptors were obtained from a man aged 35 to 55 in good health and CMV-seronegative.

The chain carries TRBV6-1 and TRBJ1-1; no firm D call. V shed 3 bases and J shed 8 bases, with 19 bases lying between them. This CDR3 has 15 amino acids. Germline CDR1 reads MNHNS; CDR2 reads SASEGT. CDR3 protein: CASSDAGGVRSEAFF. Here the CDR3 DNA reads TGTGCCAGCAGTGACGCCGGCGGGGTGAGGAGCGAAGCTTTCTTT.

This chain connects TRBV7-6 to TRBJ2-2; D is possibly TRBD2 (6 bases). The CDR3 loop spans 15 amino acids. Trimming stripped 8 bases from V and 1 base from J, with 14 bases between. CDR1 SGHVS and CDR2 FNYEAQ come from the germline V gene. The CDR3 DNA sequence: TGTGCCAGCTCCCGTGTGGGAGGGAACACCGGGGAGCTGTTTTTT. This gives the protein CASSRVGGNTGELFF.

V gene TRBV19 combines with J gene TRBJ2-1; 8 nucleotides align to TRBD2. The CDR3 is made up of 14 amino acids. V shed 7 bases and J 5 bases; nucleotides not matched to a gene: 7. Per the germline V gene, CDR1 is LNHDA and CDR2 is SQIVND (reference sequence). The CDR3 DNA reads TGTGCCAGTATTGCAGTAGCGGGGAACAATGAGCAGTTCTTC. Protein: CASIAVAGNNEQFF.

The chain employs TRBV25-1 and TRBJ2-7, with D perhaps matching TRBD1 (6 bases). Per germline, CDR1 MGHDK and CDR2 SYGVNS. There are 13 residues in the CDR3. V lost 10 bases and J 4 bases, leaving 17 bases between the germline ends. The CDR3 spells CATHDRTLYEQYF. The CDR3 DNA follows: TGTGCCACCCACGACAGGACCTTATACGAGCAGTACTTC.

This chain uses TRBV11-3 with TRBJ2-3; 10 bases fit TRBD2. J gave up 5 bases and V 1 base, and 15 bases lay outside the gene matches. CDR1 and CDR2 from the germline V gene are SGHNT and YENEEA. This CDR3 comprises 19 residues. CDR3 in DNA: TGTGCCAGCAGCTTAGCAAAGAGTGGGAGCGGGAGGGCCGGAGATACGCAGTATTTT. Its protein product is CASSLAKSGSGRAGDTQYF. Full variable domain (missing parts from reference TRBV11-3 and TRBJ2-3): EAGVVQSPRYKIIEKKQPVAFWCNPISGHNTLYWYLQNLGQGPELLIRYENEEAVDDSQLPKDRFSAERLKGVDSTLKIQPAELGDSAVYLCASSLAKSGSGRAGDTQYFGPGTRLTVL.

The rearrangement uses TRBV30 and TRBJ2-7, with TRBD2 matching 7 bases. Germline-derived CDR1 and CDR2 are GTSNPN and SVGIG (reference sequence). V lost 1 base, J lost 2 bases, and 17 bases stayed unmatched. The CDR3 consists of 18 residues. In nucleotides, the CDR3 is TGTGCCTGGAGTGCCCGGTGGGCTAGCCGGGAGGATCCCTACGAGCAGTACTTC. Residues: CAWSARWASREDPYEQYF.

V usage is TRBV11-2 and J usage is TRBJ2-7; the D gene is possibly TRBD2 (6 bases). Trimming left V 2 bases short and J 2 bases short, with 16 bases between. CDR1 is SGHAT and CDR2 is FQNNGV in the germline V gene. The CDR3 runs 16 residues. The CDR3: CASSLFRRANTYEQYF. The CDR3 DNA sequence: TGTGCCAGCAGCTTATTTCGGAGGGCCAACACCTACGAGCAGTACTTC.

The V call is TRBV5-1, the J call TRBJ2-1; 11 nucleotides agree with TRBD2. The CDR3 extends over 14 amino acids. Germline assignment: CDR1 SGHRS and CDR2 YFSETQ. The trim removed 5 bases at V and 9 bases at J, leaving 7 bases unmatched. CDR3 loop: CASRTLAGAGEQFF. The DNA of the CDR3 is TGCGCCAGCAGGACACTAGCGGGAGCAGGTGAGCAGTTCTTC.

This CDR3 reads CASNSPRNSGSYEQYF. The DNA for the CDR3 is TGTGCCAGCAATTCCCCGAGAAATAGCGGGAGCTACGAGCAGTACTTC. The genes are TRBV11-3 and TRBJ2-7; 9 bases are shared with TRBD2. The germline V gene has CDR1 SGHNT and CDR2 YENEEA. Trimming took 7 bases from V and 3 from J; bases not matched to a gene: 13. This CDR3 comprises 16 residues.

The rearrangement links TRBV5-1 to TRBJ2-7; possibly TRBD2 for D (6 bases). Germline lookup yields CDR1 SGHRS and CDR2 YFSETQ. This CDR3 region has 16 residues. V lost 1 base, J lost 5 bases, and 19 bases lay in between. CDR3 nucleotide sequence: TGCGCCAGCAGCTTGACCCCCCCGGACCGGGGGAACGAGCAGTACTTC. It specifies CASSLTPPDRGNEQYF.

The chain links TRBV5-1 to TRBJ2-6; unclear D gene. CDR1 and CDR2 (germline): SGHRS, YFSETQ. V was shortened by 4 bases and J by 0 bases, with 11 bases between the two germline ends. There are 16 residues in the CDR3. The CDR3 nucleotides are TGCGCCAGCAGCCGGCCGGCGGCCTCTGGGGCCAACGTCCTGACTTTC. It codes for CASSRPAASGANVLTF. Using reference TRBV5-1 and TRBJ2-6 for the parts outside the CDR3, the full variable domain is KAGVTQTPRYLIKTRGQQVTLSCSPISGHRSVSWYQQTPGQGLQFLFEYFSETQRNKGNFPGRFSGRQFSNSRSEMNVSTLELGDSALYLCASSRPAASGANVLTFGAGSRLTVL.

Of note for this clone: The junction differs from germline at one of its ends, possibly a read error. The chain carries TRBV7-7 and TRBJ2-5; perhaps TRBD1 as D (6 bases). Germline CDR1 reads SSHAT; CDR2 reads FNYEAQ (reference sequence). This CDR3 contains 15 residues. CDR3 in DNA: TGTGCTAGCAGCTTAGCAAGGGGGTCTTTGGAGACCCAGTACTTC. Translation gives CASSLARGSLETQYF.

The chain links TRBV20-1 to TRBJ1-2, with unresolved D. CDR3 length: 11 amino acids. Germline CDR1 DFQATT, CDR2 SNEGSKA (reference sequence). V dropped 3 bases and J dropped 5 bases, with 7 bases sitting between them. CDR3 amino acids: CSASYGYGYTF. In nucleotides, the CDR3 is TGCAGTGCTAGTTACGGTTATGGCTACACCTTC.

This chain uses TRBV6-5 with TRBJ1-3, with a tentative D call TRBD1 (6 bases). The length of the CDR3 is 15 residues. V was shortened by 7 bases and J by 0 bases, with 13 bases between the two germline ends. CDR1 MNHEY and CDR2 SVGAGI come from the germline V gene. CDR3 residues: CASTRGQSSGNTIYF. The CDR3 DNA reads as TGTGCCAGCACCCGAGGACAGTCCTCTGGAAACACCATATATTTT.

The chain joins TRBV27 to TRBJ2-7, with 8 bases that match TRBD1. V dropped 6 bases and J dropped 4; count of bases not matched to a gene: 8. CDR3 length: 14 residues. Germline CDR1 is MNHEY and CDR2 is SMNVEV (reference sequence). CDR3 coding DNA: TGTGCCAGCAGGAGCTACAGGGGGGAATACGAGCAGTACTTC. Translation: CASRSYRGEYEQYF.

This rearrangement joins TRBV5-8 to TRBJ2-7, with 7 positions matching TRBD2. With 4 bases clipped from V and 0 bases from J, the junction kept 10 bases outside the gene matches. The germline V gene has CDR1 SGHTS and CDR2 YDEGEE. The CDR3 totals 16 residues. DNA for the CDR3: TGTGCCAGCAGCCGTATGGGGGAGGGAGACTCCTACGAGCAGTACTTC. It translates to CASSRMGEGDSYEQYF.

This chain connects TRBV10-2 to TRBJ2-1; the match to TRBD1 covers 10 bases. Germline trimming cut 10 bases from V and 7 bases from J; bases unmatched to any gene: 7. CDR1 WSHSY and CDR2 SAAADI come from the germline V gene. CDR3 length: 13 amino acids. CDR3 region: CATWDRGLNEQFF. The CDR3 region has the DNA TGCGCCACCTGGGACAGGGGTTTAAATGAGCAGTTCTTC.

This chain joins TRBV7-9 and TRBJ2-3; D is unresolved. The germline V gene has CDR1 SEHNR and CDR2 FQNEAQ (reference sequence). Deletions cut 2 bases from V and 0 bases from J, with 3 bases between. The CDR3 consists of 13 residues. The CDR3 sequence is CASSLLSTDTQYF. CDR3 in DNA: TGTGCCAGCAGCTTATTAAGCACAGATACGCAGTATTTT.

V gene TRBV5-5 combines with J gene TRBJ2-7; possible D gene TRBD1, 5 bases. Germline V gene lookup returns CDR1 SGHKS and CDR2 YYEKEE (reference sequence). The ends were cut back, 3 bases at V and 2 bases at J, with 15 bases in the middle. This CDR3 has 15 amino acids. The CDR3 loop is CASSSYDSITYEQYF. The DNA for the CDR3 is TGTGCCAGCAGCTCGTACGACAGTATTACCTACGAGCAGTACTTC.

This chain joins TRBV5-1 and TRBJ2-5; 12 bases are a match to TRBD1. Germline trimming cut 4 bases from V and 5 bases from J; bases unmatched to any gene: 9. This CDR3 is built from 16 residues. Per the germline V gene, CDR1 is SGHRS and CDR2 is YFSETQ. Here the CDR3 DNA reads TGCGCCAGCAGCCAGAGGGGACAGGGGGCATGGGAGACCCAGTACTTC. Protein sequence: CASSQRGQGAWETQYF.

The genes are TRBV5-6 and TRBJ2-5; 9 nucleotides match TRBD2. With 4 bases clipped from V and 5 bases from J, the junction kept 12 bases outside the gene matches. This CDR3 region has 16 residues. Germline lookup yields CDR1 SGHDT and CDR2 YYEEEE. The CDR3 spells CASSRRDGTSRETQYF. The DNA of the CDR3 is TGTGCCAGCAGCCGCCGGGACGGGACTAGCCGTGAGACCCAGTACTTC.

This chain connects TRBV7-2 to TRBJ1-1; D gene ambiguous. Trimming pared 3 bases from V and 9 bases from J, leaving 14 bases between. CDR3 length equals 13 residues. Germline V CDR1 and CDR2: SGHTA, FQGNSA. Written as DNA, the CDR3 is TGTGCCAGCAGCTTCGATTGGGCAGCCCAAGCTTTCTTT. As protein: CASSFDWAAQAFF.

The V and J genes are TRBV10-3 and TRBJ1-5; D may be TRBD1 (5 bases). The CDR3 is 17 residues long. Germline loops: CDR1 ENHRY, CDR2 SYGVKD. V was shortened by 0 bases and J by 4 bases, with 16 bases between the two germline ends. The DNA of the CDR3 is TGTGCCATCAGTGAGTCGGGGCGGGATAGTTTTAATCAGCCCCAGCATTTT. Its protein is CAISESGRDSFNQPQHF.

CDR3 amino acids: CASSLGRREPHNEQFF. The CDR3 DNA reads TGTGCCAGCAGCTTAGGTAGGAGGGAACCCCACAATGAGCAGTTCTTC. This chain uses TRBV11-2 with TRBJ2-1, with a tentative D call TRBD2 (6 bases). The CDR3 length is 16 residues. Germline values: CDR1 SGHAT, CDR2 FQNNGV. The V gene lost 1 base and the J gene lost 5 bases, with 15 bases spanning the gap.

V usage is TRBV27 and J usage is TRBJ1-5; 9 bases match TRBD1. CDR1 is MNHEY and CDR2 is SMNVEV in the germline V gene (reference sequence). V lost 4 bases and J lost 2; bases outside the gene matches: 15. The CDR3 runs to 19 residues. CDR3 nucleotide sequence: TGTGCCAGCAGTTCTGACCGGGACAGGGCACTTTCGGGCAATCAGCCCCAGCATTTT. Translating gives CASSSDRDRALSGNQPQHF.